Listed below are T cell receptor beta chains from one sample, sequenced in a study of Graves' ophthalmopathy and Graves' hyperthyroidism. TCRdb re-analysed the multiplex PCR reads in MiXCR, keeping a single row per CDR3 protein. The sample holds about 240,000 distinct CDR3 sequences, 45% to 55% seen once. The source material was peripheral blood. The receptors were gathered from an adult man with Graves' ophthalmopathy. The CDR3 runs from the conserved cysteine through the conserved F or W. D genes are given only for firm matches. Rows give clone size only sometimes, using once, few, many, or a class for an expanded clone.

TRBV6-1	TRBJ1-2	NA	NA	TGTGCCAGCAGTGAAGCTAGTGGATTTGGAGGCTACACCTTC	CASSEASGFGGYTF
TRBV10-3	TRBJ1-1	NA	once	TGTGCCAGCTTGAGTGGGGGCACTGAAGCTTTCTTT	CASLSGGTEAFF
TRBV12-3/TRBV12-4	TRBJ2-2	NA	NA	TGTGCCAGCAGTCTGGTGGAATTGGGGGAGCTGTTTTTT	CASSLVELGELFF
TRBV10-3	TRBJ2-2	TRBD2	few	TGTGCCACTCAAGGGACGGGAGGTTACGGGGAGCTGTTTTTT	CATQGTGGYGELFF
TRBV2	TRBJ1-4	NA	NA	TGTGCCAGCTCACCAGACAGCAATGAAAAACTGGTTTTT	CASSPDSNEKLVF
TRBV7-6	TRBJ2-7	NA	many	TGTGCCAGCAGCCATGGAAGTGTCTACGAGCAGTACTTC	CASSHGSVYEQYF
TRBV10-3	TRBJ2-2	TRBD2	NA	TGTGCCATCAGCCGTGCTAGCGGGAGGGCCCCTGGCACCGGGGAGCTGTTTTTT	CAISRASGRAPGTGELFF
TRBV9	TRBJ2-7	TRBD2	NA	TGTGCCAGCAGTGACGGGGGGGGAGGGGACGAGCAGCACTTC	CASSDGGGGDEQHF
TRBV7-2	TRBJ1-2	NA	NA	TGTGCCAGCAGCTTAGCGTGGTGGCAGGGGAAAAGCATTAACTATGGCTACACCTTC	CASSLAWWQGKSINYGYTF
TRBV7-9	TRBJ1-5	NA	NA	TGTGCCAGCAGCTCTGACGGGGGGGACCAGCCCCAGCATTTT	CASSSDGGDQPQHF
TRBV7-2	TRBJ1-3	NA	few	TGTGCCAGCAGCCCCACAAGGACTGGAAACACCATATATTTT	CASSPTRTGNTIYF
TRBV6-1	TRBJ2-7	TRBD1	NA	TGTGCCAGCTGGGATCCCGACGGGGCGGACAGGGCAACCTACGAGCAGTACTTC	CASWDPDGADRATYEQYF
TRBV6-1	TRBJ1-3	NA	NA	TGTGCCAGCTTCGCATACAGCTCTGGAAACACCATATATTTT	CASFAYSSGNTIYF
TRBV12-3/TRBV12-4	TRBJ2-5	NA	NA	TGTGCCAGCAGTCCCTGGGACCTATCAAGGGAGACCCAGTACTTC	CASSPWDLSRETQYF
TRBV29-1	TRBJ1-1	NA	many	TGCAGCGTTGAATTTCTGACTGAAGCTTTCTTT	CSVEFLTEAFF
TRBV24-1	TRBJ2-6	TRBD1	NA	TGTGCCACCAGTGATTTGTCACACAGGGGTGAGACCGGGGCCAACGTCCTGACTTTC	CATSDLSHRGETGANVLTF
TRBV2	TRBJ1-2	NA	few	TGTGCCAGCAAATCCACTACAGGGCTACATGGCTACACCTTC	CASKSTTGLHGYTF
TRBV10-3	TRBJ2-7	TRBD1	few	TGTGCCATCAGTGAGAGGACAGGCACCTACGAGCAGTACTTC	CAISERTGTYEQYF
TRBV5-1	TRBJ1-5	NA	NA	TGCGCCAGCAGCTTGGGGGGGGTACGCAATCAGCCCCAGCATTTT	CASSLGGVRNQPQHF
TRBV4-1	TRBJ1-6	TRBD1	once	TGTGCCAGCAGCCAACCGGGACAGGGGGCGAATTCACCCCTCCACTTT	CASSQPGQGANSPLHF
TRBV24-1	TRBJ2-2	TRBD1	many	TGTGCCACCAGTGATCCCAACACAGGGGTTGGGGAGCTGTTTTTT	CATSDPNTGVGELFF
TRBV10-2	TRBJ1-1	TRBD1	NA	TGCGCCAGCAGTGAGTCGATTGCAGGGGGGAGAACTGAAGCTTTCTTT	CASSESIAGGRTEAFF
TRBV5-8	TRBJ2-7	TRBD2	NA	TGTGCCAGCAGCCGCGATAGCGGGAACTCCTACGAGCAGTACTTC	CASSRDSGNSYEQYF
TRBV5-8	TRBJ1-5	NA	few	TGTGCCAGCAGCTTAGGTGCGGATCAGCCCCAGCATTTT	CASSLGADQPQHF
TRBV2	TRBJ1-1	TRBD1	NA	TGTGCCAGCAGTCGGACAGGCTGGAACACTGAAGCTTTCTTT	CASSRTGWNTEAFF
TRBV2	TRBJ2-5	TRBD1	many	TGTGCCAGCAGAGGACAGGGGGCGCTGGATGAGACCCAGTACTTC	CASRGQGALDETQYF
TRBV7-9	TRBJ1-1	NA	few	TGTGCAGGATCCCCGGGGGGGGCCCCTGAAGCTTTCTTT	CAGSPGGAPEAFF
TRBV6-5	TRBJ1-1	NA	NA	TGTGCCAGCAGTTACTCGTGGGGGGCGGGCACTGAAGCTTTCTTT	CASSYSWGAGTEAFF
TRBV20-1	TRBJ2-7	TRBD2	once	TGCAGTGCTAGTCTAGCGGGGGTTGGGCAGTACTTC	CSASLAGVGQYF
TRBV10-2	TRBJ2-7	TRBD1	NA	TGTGCCAGCAGTTACGGACAGGCCGTCGACGAGCAGTACTTC	CASSYGQAVDEQYF
TRBV20-1	TRBJ2-7	TRBD2	NA	TGCAGTGCTAGAGATTTGGAGCGGGAGGTCGAGCAGTACTTC	CSARDLEREVEQYF
TRBV14	TRBJ2-7	NA	NA	TGTGCCAGCAGCCATCGAATTTCCTACGAGCAGTACTTC	CASSHRISYEQYF
TRBV6-5	TRBJ1-1	NA	once	TGTGCCAGCAGTTTACAGAACACTGAAGCTTTCTTT	CASSLQNTEAFF
TRBV19	TRBJ1-1	TRBD1	NA	TGTGCCAGTAGTTTAACAGGGGGCCGCGAAGCTTTCTTT	CASSLTGGREAFF
TRBV10-3	TRBJ2-5	TRBD1	once	TGTGCCAGCAGCCACGAATCTTGGGACAGAGAGACCCAGTACTTC	CASSHESWDRETQYF
TRBV2	TRBJ1-1	NA	NA	TGTGCCAGCAGTTCGCCGAATCAGTATGAAGCTTTCTTT	CASSSPNQYEAFF